Listed here are 20 T cell receptor beta chains from one sample, sequenced in a study of blood T cell repertoires in COVID-19. TCRdb's copy holds only in-frame clones and misses some; the assay was immunoSEQ multiplex PCR. The table includes roughly 360,000 clones, around 83% detected once. The source material was PBMCs or T cells enriched from blood (not recorded which). The receptors derive from a woman aged 45-65 years who had recovered from COVID-19.

The chain combines TRBV19 with TRBJ1-2; 9 bases map to TRBD1. CDR1 is LNHDA, CDR2 SQIVND, per germline (reference sequence). V shed 6 bases and J 8 bases; nucleotides not matched to a gene: 13. The CDR3 has 15 amino acids. CDR3 bases: TGTGCCAGTAGCATATCGGGACAGGGTTTTATGGGCTACACCTTC. Amino acid sequence: CASSISGQGFMGYTF.

J is TRBJ1-2 and V is TRBV3-1 (or the pseudogene TRBV3-2), with D possibly TRBD1 on 5 matching bases. This CDR3 has 15 amino acids. Germline assignment: CDR1 LGHDT and CDR2 YNNKEL (reference sequence). V lost 4 bases to trimming and J lost 4 bases, with 16 bases between them. CDR3 loop: CASSLPWGGSYGYTF. CDR3 in DNA: TGTGCCAGCAGCCTCCCTTGGGGGGGAAGCTATGGCTACACCTTC.

The chain links TRBV2 to TRBJ1-4, with D unresolved. Germline values: CDR1 SNHLY, CDR2 FYNNEI. V dropped 8 bases and J dropped 3 bases, with 16 bases sitting between them. The length of the CDR3 is 15 residues. The DNA for the CDR3 is TGTGCCAGCGAGAAAGAGTTTCGGGCTAATGAAAAACTGTTTTTT. This gives the protein CASEKEFRANEKLFF.

The chain is built from TRBV5-5 and TRBJ2-7, with TRBD2 identical over 9 bases. The CDR3 contains 15 residues. The germline V gene has CDR1 SGHKS and CDR2 YYEKEE (reference sequence). V trimming: 0 bases; J trimming: 7 bases; junction bases outside the gene matches: 8. For the CDR3, the DNA is TGTGCCAGCAGCTTGGAAGCGCGGGGGGGGCGAGAGCAGTACTTC. As protein: CASSLEARGGREQYF.

V usage is TRBV19 and J usage is TRBJ1-5; 11 bases match TRBD1. Germline CDR1 reads LNHDA; CDR2 reads SQIVND (reference sequence). The CDR3 spans 18 residues. V was pared by 6 bases and J by 5 bases, with 15 bases of the junction left unmatched. CDR3 loop: CASRLGDRGRVRDQPQHF. The CDR3 DNA is TGTGCCAGTAGGCTGGGGGACAGGGGGAGGGTGAGAGATCAGCCCCAGCATTTT.

The sample holds a few counts of this clone. V and J are TRBV11-3 and TRBJ2-7; no firm D call. Deletions cut 5 bases from V and 2 bases from J, with 16 bases between. Germline V gene data show CDR1 as SGHNT and CDR2 as YENEEA. This CDR3 region has 15 residues. DNA for the CDR3: TGTGCCAGCAGCACACTAAGGCCCAATCCCTACGAGCAGTACTTC. Amino acids: CASSTLRPNPYEQYF. Supplemented by reference TRBV11-3 and TRBJ2-7, the full variable domain reads EAGVVQSPRYKIIEKKQPVAFWCNPISGHNTLYWYLQNLGQGPELLIRYENEEAVDDSQLPKDRFSAERLKGVDSTLKIQPAELGDSAVYLCASSTLRPNPYEQYFGPGTRLTVT.

This clone showed up just a few times. This chain connects TRBV5-1 to TRBJ1-2; 7 nucleotides align to TRBD1. V was pared by 4 bases and J by 3 bases, with 12 bases of the junction left unmatched. CDR3 size: 16 residues. The germline V gene has CDR1 SGHRS and CDR2 YFSETQ. The CDR3 is CASSPGATGPYYGYTF. The CDR3 coding sequence is TGCGCCAGCAGCCCGGGAGCGACAGGGCCCTACTATGGCTACACCTTC.

The V and J genes are TRBV5-5 and TRBJ1-4, with 7 bases aligning to TRBD1. There are 16 residues in the CDR3. Germline loops: CDR1 SGHKS, CDR2 YYEKEE (reference sequence). V dropped 4 bases and J dropped 0; count of bases not matched to a gene: 6. The CDR3 nucleotides read TGTGCCAGCAGCCAGGGGGACCCTACAACTAATGAAAAACTGTTTTTT. It encodes CASSQGDPTTNEKLFF.

This clone has a handful of counts. The chain couples TRBV19 to TRBJ1-1; TRBD1 is a possible D gene (5 bases). Germline lookup yields CDR1 LNHDA and CDR2 SQIVND (reference sequence). The ends were cut back, 7 bases at V and 6 bases at J, with 9 bases in the middle. This CDR3 spans 11 amino acids. DNA of the CDR3: TGTGCCAGTACCCGGGGGGCTGAAGCTTTCTTT. Translating gives CASTRGAEAFF.

The rearrangement links TRBV5-1 to TRBJ1-6; D unresolved. Trimming cost V 7 bases and J 9 bases, with 14 bases left between them. CDR3 length: 13 amino acids. Germline V lookup: CDR1 SGHRS, CDR2 YFSETQ. DNA for the CDR3: TGCGCCAGCGGGAGGGAGCGGGGTTCACCCCTCCACTTT. Its protein product is CASGRERGSPLHF.

This CDR3 is CASRTGQGTEAFF. CDR3 DNA sequence: TGTGCCAGCAGGACGGGACAGGGCACTGAAGCTTTCTTT. The chain couples TRBV12-3 or TRBV12-4 to TRBJ1-1; 9 bases fit TRBD1. CDR3 size: 13 residues. V trimming: 6 bases; J trimming: 4 bases; junction bases outside the gene matches: 3.

This clone was picked up a small number of times. V and J are TRBV7-8 and TRBJ1-1; D gene ambiguous. V lost 5 bases and J 8 bases, leaving 15 bases between the germline ends. CDR1 SGHVS and CDR2 FQNEAQ come from the germline V gene. This CDR3 is 13 amino acids long. CDR3 protein: CASSPYMELEAFF. As DNA, the CDR3 is TGTGCCAGCAGCCCTTACATGGAGTTAGAAGCTTTCTTT.

V and J are TRBV2 and TRBJ2-5; TRBD2 matches at 7 bases. Germline V gene lookup returns CDR1 SNHLY and CDR2 FYNNEI. Trimming removed 3 bases from V and 7 bases from J; junction bases left unmatched: 8. The CDR3 covers 14 residues. The CDR3 DNA follows: TGTGCCAGCAGTGAGACTAGCCCGAGAGGGACCCAGTACTTC. Amino acids: CASSETSPRGTQYF.

V gene TRBV10-3 combines with J gene TRBJ2-5; a weak D match, TRBD1 (6 bases). The germline V gene has CDR1 ENHRY and CDR2 SYGVKD. V was shortened by 6 bases and J by 7 bases, with 18 bases between the two germline ends. The CDR3 has 14 residues. The CDR3 sequence is CAISPQGEWGTQYF. The CDR3 nucleotides read TGTGCCATCAGCCCACAGGGCGAGTGGGGGACCCAGTACTTC.

The V and J genes are TRBV5-6 and TRBJ1-5; D unresolved. Trimming cost V 3 bases and J 3 bases, with 13 bases left between them. The CDR3 extends over 15 amino acids. The germline CDR1 and CDR2 sequences are SGHDT and YYEEEE. The CDR3 DNA follows: TGTGCCAGCAGCTACCGGGATGCTACCAATCAGCCCCAGCATTTT. Residues: CASSYRDATNQPQHF.

The chain employs TRBV7-7 and TRBJ2-3; 11 bases fit TRBD2. This CDR3 has 17 residues. J was trimmed by 0 bases and V by 2 bases; bases with no gene match: 4. Germline V gives CDR1 SSHAT, CDR2 FNYEAQ (reference sequence). Written as DNA, the CDR3 is TGTGCCAGCAGCTTATACCCTAGCGGGAGGAGCACAGATACGCAGTATTTT. This translates into CASSLYPSGRSTDTQYF.

A few counts support this clone. The CDR3 is CASRGQGACETQYF. CDR3 DNA: TGTGCCAGTAGGGGACAGGGAGCGTGTGAGACCCAGTACTTC. The chain carries TRBV19 and TRBJ2-5, with 9 bases lining up with TRBD1. The CDR3 totals 14 residues. The germline gives CDR1 LNHDA, CDR2 SQIVND (reference sequence). V lost 6 bases and J lost 5; bases outside the gene matches: 7.

The chain links TRBV3-1 (or the pseudogene TRBV3-2) to TRBJ1-3; TRBD1 matches 8 bases. The germline V gene encodes CDR1 LGHDT and CDR2 YNNKEL (reference sequence). This CDR3 contains 19 residues. V lost 5 bases, J lost 2 bases, and 17 bases stayed unmatched. The CDR3 nucleotides are TGTGCCAGCAGCACCCGGGACAGGACAAAACTCCTCGCTGGAAACACCATATATTTT. It specifies CASSTRDRTKLLAGNTIYF.

The chain links TRBV14 to TRBJ1-1; 11 bases are shared with TRBD1. CDR1 SGHDN and CDR2 FVKESK come from the germline V gene. The CDR3 is 17 residues long. With 4 bases clipped from V and 5 bases from J, the junction kept 12 bases outside the gene matches. In DNA, the CDR3 is TGTGCCAGCAGCCTGGTCCGGGACAGGGGGAGTCGGACTGAAGCTTTCTTT. It specifies CASSLVRDRGSRTEAFF.

CDR3 coding DNA: TGTGCCAGCAGCTTAGACGGTACCTCAATGAACACTGAAGCTTTCTTT. The encoded protein is CASSLDGTSMNTEAFF. This chain connects TRBV7-2 to TRBJ1-1; no reliable D call. V gave up 1 base and J gave up 0 bases, with 12 bases separating them. Germline-derived CDR1 and CDR2 are SGHTA and FQGNSA. The CDR3 length is 16 residues.